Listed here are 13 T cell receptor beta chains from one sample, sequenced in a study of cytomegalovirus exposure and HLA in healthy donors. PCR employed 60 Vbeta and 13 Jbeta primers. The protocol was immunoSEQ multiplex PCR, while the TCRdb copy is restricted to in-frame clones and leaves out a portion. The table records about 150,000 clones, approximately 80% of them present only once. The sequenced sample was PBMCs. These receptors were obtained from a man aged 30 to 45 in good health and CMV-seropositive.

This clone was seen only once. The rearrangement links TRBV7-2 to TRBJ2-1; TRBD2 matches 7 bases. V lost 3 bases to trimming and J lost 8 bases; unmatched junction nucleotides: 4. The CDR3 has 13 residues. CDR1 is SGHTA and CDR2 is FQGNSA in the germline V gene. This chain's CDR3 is CASSLGLSDEQFF. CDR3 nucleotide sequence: TGTGCCAGCAGCTTGGGACTATCGGATGAGCAGTTCTTC.

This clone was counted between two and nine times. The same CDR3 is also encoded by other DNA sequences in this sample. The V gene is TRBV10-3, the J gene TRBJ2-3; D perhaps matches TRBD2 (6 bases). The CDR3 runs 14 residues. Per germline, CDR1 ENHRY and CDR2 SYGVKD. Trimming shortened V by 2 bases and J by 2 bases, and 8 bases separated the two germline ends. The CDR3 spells CAISEGGATDTQYF. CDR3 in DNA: TGTGCCATCAGTGAGGGCGGGGCCACAGATACGCAGTATTTT.

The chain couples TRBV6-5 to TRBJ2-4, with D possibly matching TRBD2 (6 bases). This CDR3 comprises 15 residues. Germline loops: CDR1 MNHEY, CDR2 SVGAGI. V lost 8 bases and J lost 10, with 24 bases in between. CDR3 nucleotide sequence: TGTGCCAGCTCAGACTGGAGACAGAAACGGGGGATTCAGTACTTC. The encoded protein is CASSDWRQKRGIQYF.

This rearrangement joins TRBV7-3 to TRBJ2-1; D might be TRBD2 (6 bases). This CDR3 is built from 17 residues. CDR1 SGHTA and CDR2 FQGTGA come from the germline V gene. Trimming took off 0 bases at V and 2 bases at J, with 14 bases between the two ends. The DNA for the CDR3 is TGTGCCAGCAGCTTAACCCCCGGGAGAGGCACCTACAATGAGCAGTTCTTC. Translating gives CASSLTPGRGTYNEQFF.

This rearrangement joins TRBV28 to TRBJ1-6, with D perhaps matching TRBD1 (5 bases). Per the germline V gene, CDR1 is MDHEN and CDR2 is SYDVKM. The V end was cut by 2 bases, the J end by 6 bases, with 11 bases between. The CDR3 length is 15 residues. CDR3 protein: CASSLGGAGNSPLHF. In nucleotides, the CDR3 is TGTGCCAGCAGTTTAGGAGGGGCCGGTAATTCACCCCTCCACTTT.

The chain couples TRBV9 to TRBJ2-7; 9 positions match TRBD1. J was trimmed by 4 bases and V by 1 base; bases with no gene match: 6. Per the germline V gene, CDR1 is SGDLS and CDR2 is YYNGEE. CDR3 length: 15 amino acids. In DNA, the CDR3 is TGTGCCAGCAGCGTATCAACAGGGGGCGTGTACGAGCAGTACTTC. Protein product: CASSVSTGGVYEQYF.

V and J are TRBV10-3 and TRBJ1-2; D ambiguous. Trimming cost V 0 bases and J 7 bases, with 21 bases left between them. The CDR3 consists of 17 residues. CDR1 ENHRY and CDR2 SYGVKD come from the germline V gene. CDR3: CAISESPEDGESSGYTF. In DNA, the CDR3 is TGTGCCATCAGTGAGTCCCCGGAGGACGGCGAAAGCTCTGGCTACACCTTC.

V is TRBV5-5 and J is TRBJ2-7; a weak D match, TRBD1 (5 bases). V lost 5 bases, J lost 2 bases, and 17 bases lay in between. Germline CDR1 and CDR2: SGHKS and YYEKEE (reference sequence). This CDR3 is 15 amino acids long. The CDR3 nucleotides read TGTGCCAGCAGGATGGACACGGACCCCACCTACGAGCAGTACTTC. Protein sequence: CASRMDTDPTYEQYF.

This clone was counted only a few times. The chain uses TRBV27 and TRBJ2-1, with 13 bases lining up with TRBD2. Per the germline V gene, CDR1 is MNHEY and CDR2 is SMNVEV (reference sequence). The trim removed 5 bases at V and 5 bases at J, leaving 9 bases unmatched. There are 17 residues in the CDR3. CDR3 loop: CASSRPRTSGGHNEQFF. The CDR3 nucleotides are TGTGCCAGCAGTCGACCCCGGACTAGCGGGGGACACAATGAGCAGTTCTTC.

The DNA of the CDR3 is TGTGCCAGCAGCTTACTAGCGGGAGGGCATGGAGATACGCAGTATTTT. This codes for CASSLLAGGHGDTQYF. The chain couples TRBV7-2 to TRBJ2-3, with 12 bases fitting TRBD2. Germline CDR1 is SGHTA and CDR2 is FQGNSA. The CDR3 extends over 16 amino acids. Trimming at V came to 2 bases and at J to 5 bases, leaving 5 bases not matched to a gene.

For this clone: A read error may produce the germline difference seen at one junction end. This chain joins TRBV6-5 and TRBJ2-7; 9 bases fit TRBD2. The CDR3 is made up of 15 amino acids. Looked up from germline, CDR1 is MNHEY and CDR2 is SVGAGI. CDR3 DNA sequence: TGTGCCAGCGGTTACGCTCCCGGGACTAGCAACGAGCAGTACTTC. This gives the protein CASGYAPGTSNEQYF.

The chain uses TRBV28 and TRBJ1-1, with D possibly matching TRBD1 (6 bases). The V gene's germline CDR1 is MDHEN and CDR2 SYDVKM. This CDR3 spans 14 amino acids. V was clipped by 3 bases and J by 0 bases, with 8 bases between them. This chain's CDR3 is CASSLAGVNTEAFF. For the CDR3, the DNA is TGTGCCAGCAGTTTGGCAGGGGTGAACACTGAAGCTTTCTTT.

CDR3 nucleotides: TGTGCCAGCAGCGCCAGGACTAGCGGCACAGATACGCAGTATTTT. Its translation is CASSARTSGTDTQYF. The chain has TRBV9 and TRBJ2-3; 9 bases line up with TRBD2. The trim removed 3 bases at V and 1 base at J, leaving 3 bases unmatched. The CDR3 covers 15 residues. The germline V gene has CDR1 SGDLS and CDR2 YYNGEE. The variable domain in full, completed from reference TRBV9 and TRBJ2-3, reads DSGVTQTPKHLITATGQRVTLRCSPRSGDLSVYWYQQSLDQGLQFLIQYYNGEERAKGNILERFSAQQFPDLHSELNLSSLELGDSALYFCASSARTSGTDTQYFGPGTRLTVL.